These 2 T cell receptor beta chains share one sample of origin, sequenced in a study of CD8 T cells in Susac syndrome (dated by TCRdb to about 2019). Libraries came from the immunoSEQ multiplex PCR assay. RNA was extracted with the RNeasy kit and roughly 0.5 to 1 ug was reverse transcribed using random hexamers. TCRdb reprocessed the public reads (quality trimming at Q25 with fastp, clone calling with MiXCR) and kept in-frame beta chains. Rows with a matching CDR3 protein are joined into one entry that keeps the most common DNA and genes. In all, the sample holds tens of thousands of distinct CDR3 sequences, and 93% of those were seen once. The ten largest clonotypes hold around 0.15% of the sample. The material sequenced was CD4+ T cells from PBMCs. The origin of the receptors is a human donor with Susac syndrome.

The chain employs TRBV5-1 and TRBJ1-6, with D tentatively TRBD1 (5 bases). V gave up 0 bases and J gave up 9 bases, with 13 bases separating them. CDR3 length: 15 residues. Per germline, CDR1 SGHRS and CDR2 YFSETQ. The CDR3 region is CASSLEGVTGSPLHF. In nucleotides, the CDR3 is TGCGCCAGCAGCTTGGAAGGGGTTACTGGTTCACCCCTCCACTTT. Full variable domain (remainder filled in from reference TRBV5-1 and TRBJ1-6): KAGVTQTPRYLIKTRGQQVTLSCSPISGHRSVSWYQQTPGQGLQFLFEYFSETQRNKGNFPGRFSGRQFSNSRSEMNVSTLELGDSALYLCASSLEGVTGSPLHFGNGTRLTVT.

The chain combines TRBV7-2 with TRBJ1-1; D is unclear. Germline V gene data show CDR1 as SGHTA and CDR2 as FQGNSA. The length of the CDR3 is 11 residues. V shed 5 bases and J shed 9 bases, with 10 bases lying between them. The CDR3, as DNA: TGTGCCAGCAGCCAGGAGGCCCAAGCTTTCTTT. Its translation is CASSQEAQAFF.